Presented here are 28 T cell receptor beta chains from one specimen sequenced in a study of cytomegalovirus exposure and HLA in healthy donors. PCR involved 60 Vbeta and 13 Jbeta primers. Sequenced by immunoSEQ multiplex PCR; TCRdb stores in-frame clones only, minus some. The sample has fewer than 250,000 clones, over 65% seen once. The sample consisted of PBMCs. The receptors shown here come from a man between 40 and 49 years old in good health and CMV-seropositive.

The V gene is TRBV5-1, the J gene TRBJ1-4, with TRBD1 matching over 9 bases. CDR3 length: 15 residues. With V trimmed by 2 bases and J by 8 bases, 7 bases remained unmatched. The germline V gene encodes CDR1 SGHRS and CDR2 YFSETQ. In DNA, the CDR3 is TGCGCCAGCAGCTTTGGGACAGGGCTTTACGAAAAACTGTTTTTT. Translation gives CASSFGTGLYEKLFF.

The rearrangement links TRBV2 to TRBJ2-7, with D unresolved. Germline CDR1 and CDR2: SNHLY and FYNNEI. There are 13 residues in the CDR3. V lost 0 bases to trimming and J lost 6 bases, with 9 bases between them. CDR3 DNA: TGTGCCAGCAGTGAAGCTCGTAGCCGCGAGCAGTACTTC. Amino acids: CASSEARSREQYF.

This clone was seen only a few times. The rearrangement links TRBV6-1 to TRBJ2-6; the D is unclear. The CDR3 totals 13 residues. Germline V gene sequence: CDR1 MNHNS, CDR2 SASEGT. Trimming left V 8 bases short and J 2 bases short, with 7 bases between. In nucleotides, the CDR3 is TGTGCCAGCCGAGAGGCTGGGGCCAACGTCCTGACTTTC. Amino acid sequence: CASREAGANVLTF.

The rearrangement joins TRBV10-3 to TRBJ1-2, with D unresolved. Trimming cost V 3 bases and J 3 bases, with 11 bases left between them. The CDR3 spans 14 residues. Germline V CDR1 and CDR2: ENHRY, SYGVKD. Here the CDR3 DNA reads TGTGCCATCAGTGATGGGCAAGACCACTATGGCTACACCTTC. Its translation is CAISDGQDHYGYTF.

J is TRBJ2-1 and V is TRBV10-3; D may be TRBD2 (6 bases). Trimming took 6 bases from V and 3 from J, leaving 18 bases between them. Per the germline V gene, CDR1 is ENHRY and CDR2 is SYGVKD. CDR3 length equals 16 residues. As DNA, the CDR3 is TGTGCCATCAGAGACGCCGGGAGCGCTATCTACAATGAGCAGTTCTTC. Protein product: CAIRDAGSAIYNEQFF.

V usage is TRBV6-1 and J usage is TRBJ1-1; TRBD1 agrees at 10 bases. This CDR3 spans 15 amino acids. The J segment lost 2 bases and the V segment lost 3 bases, leaving 3 bases of the junction unmatched. In germline, CDR1 is MNHNS, CDR2 SASEGT. The CDR3 is CASSDRDRGNTEAFF. The CDR3 DNA reads TGTGCCAGCAGTGATCGGGACAGGGGTAACACTGAAGCTTTCTTT.

J is TRBJ2-5 and V is TRBV27; TRBD2 might be the D (6 bases). The germline V gene has CDR1 MNHEY and CDR2 SMNVEV (reference sequence). The CDR3 is 14 amino acids. The germline V and J ends were trimmed by 6 bases and 3 bases, with 14 bases remaining between them. The DNA of the CDR3 is TGTGCCAGCAGACCGGGGGAATGGGAAGAGACCCAGTACTTC. Its translation: CASRPGEWEETQYF.

The V call is TRBV6-5, the J call TRBJ1-1; 8 nucleotides match TRBD1. The junction had 4 bases not matched to a gene; V was cut back by 6 bases and J by 1 base. CDR3 length: 14 residues. Germline V CDR1 and CDR2: MNHEY, SVGAGI. The CDR3 is CASRTGTGNTEAFF. DNA of the CDR3: TGTGCCAGCAGGACCGGGACAGGGAACACTGAAGCTTTCTTT.

This sequence joins TRBV7-2 and TRBJ2-1; 8 nucleotides match TRBD2. This CDR3 region has 17 residues. The V and J ends lost 5 bases and 4 bases, in that order; junction bases with no gene match: 13. Germline assignment: CDR1 SGHTA and CDR2 FQGNSA. CDR3: CASSKELGAGGYNEQFF. Written as DNA, the CDR3 is TGTGCCAGCAGCAAAGAGCTTGGGGCGGGAGGTTACAATGAGCAGTTCTTC.

J is TRBJ2-1 and V is TRBV6-4, with TRBD2 matching over 9 bases. Germline loops: CDR1 MRHNA, CDR2 SNTAGT. V gave up 6 bases and J gave up 0 bases; unmatched junction bases: 3. This CDR3 is built from 15 residues. Written as DNA, the CDR3 is TGTGCCAGCAGCAGACTAGCGGACTCCTACAATGAGCAGTTCTTC. It yields the protein CASSRLADSYNEQFF.

The V call is TRBV7-7, the J call TRBJ2-5; D is possibly TRBD2 (7 bases). This CDR3 spans 16 amino acids. The germline gives CDR1 SSHAT, CDR2 FNYEAQ (reference sequence). V was cut by 5 bases and J by 5 bases, with 21 bases left in between. CDR3 in amino acids: CASSPSSGGGEETQYF. The CDR3 DNA reads as TGTGCCAGCAGCCCATCCTCGGGGGGCGGAGAGGAGACCCAGTACTTC. The complete variable domain, with remaining parts taken from reference TRBV7-7 and TRBJ2-5, reads GAGVSQSPRYKVTKRGQDVTLRCDPISSHATLYWYQQALGQGPEFLTYFNYEAQPDKSGLPSDRFSAERPEGSISTLTIQRTEQRDSAMYRCASSPSSGGGEETQYFGPGTRLLVL.

This clone appeared once. J is TRBJ1-3 and V is TRBV5-8; D unclear. V lost 0 bases and J 0 bases, leaving 13 bases between the germline ends. The CDR3 loop spans 17 amino acids. Germline loops: CDR1 SGHTS, CDR2 YDEGEE. For the CDR3, the DNA is TGTGCCAGCAGCTTGGTCGGGTCGCTCAGCTCTGGAAACACCATATATTTT. Residues: CASSLVGSLSSGNTIYF.

This rearrangement joins TRBV2 to TRBJ1-2; no reliable D call. V lost 2 bases, J lost 4 bases, and 11 bases lay in between. CDR3 length: 14 amino acids. From germline, CDR1 is SNHLY and CDR2 FYNNEI. CDR3 in amino acids: CASSEIVFPYGYTF. CDR3 DNA: TGTGCCAGCAGTGAAATAGTCTTCCCCTATGGCTACACCTTC.

This clone was found a few times. This chain uses TRBV6-5 with TRBJ1-5; D is uncertain. Per the germline V gene, CDR1 is MNHEY and CDR2 is SVGAGI. CDR3 length: 15 residues. V lost 7 bases and J lost 4, with 17 bases in between. The CDR3 protein is CASKESHSGNQPQHF. CDR3 coding DNA: TGTGCCAGCAAGGAGAGTCATTCGGGGAATCAGCCCCAGCATTTT.

The J gene is TRBJ2-3, the V gene TRBV4-2; no reliable D call. The CDR3 sequence is 14 residues long. CDR1 is LGHNA, CDR2 YNFKEQ, per germline. Trimming shortened V by 5 bases and J by 4 bases, and 13 bases separated the two germline ends. CDR3 sequence (DNA): TGTGCCAGCAGCGCCGACTTAGGTGCAGATACGCAGTATTTT. It encodes CASSADLGADTQYF.

The chain recombines TRBV5-1 with TRBJ2-7, with D uncertain. The CDR3 runs to 13 residues. Per germline, CDR1 SGHRS and CDR2 YFSETQ. V was cut by 1 base and J by 3 bases, with 8 bases left in between. CDR3: CASSLRSGYEQYF. DNA for the CDR3: TGCGCCAGCAGCTTGCGTTCGGGCTACGAGCAGTACTTC.

CDR3: CSVETRTGPNYGYTF. In DNA form, the CDR3 reads TGCAGCGTTGAAACCCGCACAGGGCCTAACTATGGCTACACCTTC. The rearrangement links TRBV29-1 to TRBJ1-2, with a weak D call TRBD1 (6 bases). This CDR3 has 15 amino acids. V shed 2 bases and J shed 0 bases, with 13 bases lying between them. The germline V gene encodes CDR1 SQVTM and CDR2 ANQGSEA.

V gene TRBV28 combines with J gene TRBJ1-4; 8 nucleotides match TRBD1. The ends lost 5 bases at V and 8 bases at J; junction bases unmatched: 10. This CDR3 contains 15 residues. The germline CDR1 and CDR2 sequences are MDHEN and SYDVKM. The CDR3 bases are TGTGCCAGCAGTATCACAGGGGGGGGTACGGAAAAACTGTTTTTT. Translated: CASSITGGGTEKLFF.

The genes are TRBV29-1 and TRBJ2-1, with 9 bases matching TRBD1. Germline V lookup: CDR1 SQVTM, CDR2 ANQGSEA. V shed 5 bases, J shed 0 bases, and the junction held 5 bases outside the gene matches. There are 15 residues in the CDR3. DNA of the CDR3: TGCAGCGTTACAGGGGGCGATAGCTCCTACAATGAGCAGTTCTTC. Its protein is CSVTGGDSSYNEQFF.

The genes are TRBV23-1 and TRBJ2-7; D possibly corresponds to TRBD2 (5 bases). TRBV23-1 is recorded as an ORF, its role being uncertain. This CDR3 region has 15 residues. V was clipped by 3 bases and J by 1 base, with 13 bases between them. Here the CDR3 DNA reads TGCGCCAGCAGTCAGCGGGTGGGTGCGTCCTACGAGCAGTACTTC. This codes for CASSQRVGASYEQYF.

The V call is TRBV2, the J call TRBJ1-6, with 7 bases identical to TRBD1. This CDR3 spans 13 amino acids. J gave up 10 bases and V 7 bases, and 7 bases lay outside the gene matches. The germline CDR1 and CDR2 sequences are SNHLY and FYNNEI. The CDR3 reads CASTLTGSSPLHF. In DNA, the CDR3 is TGTGCCAGCACCCTGACAGGGAGCTCACCCCTCCACTTT.

This CDR3 is CASSPGVTSRGYEQYF. The CDR3 nucleotides are TGCGCCAGCAGCCCGGGGGTAACATCTAGGGGCTACGAGCAGTACTTC. The rearrangement links TRBV5-1 to TRBJ2-7, with D possibly being TRBD2 (6 bases). V lost 4 bases, J lost 3 bases, and 20 bases lay in between. This CDR3 region has 16 residues. Germline V lookup: CDR1 SGHRS, CDR2 YFSETQ. The whole variable domain, remainder taken from reference TRBV5-1 and TRBJ2-7, is KAGVTQTPRYLIKTRGQQVTLSCSPISGHRSVSWYQQTPGQGLQFLFEYFSETQRNKGNFPGRFSGRQFSNSRSEMNVSTLELGDSALYLCASSPGVTSRGYEQYFGPGTRLTVT.

The chain couples TRBV5-6 to TRBJ2-7; weak D call: TRBD2 (6 bases). Germline-derived CDR1 and CDR2 are SGHDT and YYEEEE. This CDR3 region has 14 residues. Trimming took 0 bases from V and 2 from J, leaving 9 bases between them. CDR3 coding DNA: TGTGCCAGCAGCTTGGGCGGGACTCCCTACGAGCAGTACTTC. It yields the protein CASSLGGTPYEQYF.

The CDR3 bases are TGCGCCAGCAGCTCGATTAACAGGGTACCAGATACGCAGTATTTT. Residues: CASSSINRVPDTQYF. The chain joins TRBV5-1 to TRBJ2-3, with a weak D call TRBD1 (6 bases). The germline V gene encodes CDR1 SGHRS and CDR2 YFSETQ. There are 15 residues in the CDR3. The V gene lost 3 bases and the J gene lost 4 bases, with 15 bases spanning the gap.

This chain joins TRBV5-6 and TRBJ2-7; a weak D match, TRBD1 (5 bases). This CDR3 region has 13 residues. Trimming removed 4 bases at V and 1 base at J, with 9 bases between. Germline CDR1 and CDR2: SGHDT and YYEEEE. Written as DNA, the CDR3 is TGTGCCAGCAGCCCGACAGTATCCTACGAGCAGTACTTC. Translated: CASSPTVSYEQYF.

The rearrangement links TRBV28 to TRBJ2-7; D is unclear. The germline V gene encodes CDR1 MDHEN and CDR2 SYDVKM. The CDR3 runs to 12 residues. V was cut by 2 bases and J by 6 bases, with 8 bases left in between. The CDR3 sequence: CASSLTRGEQYF. DNA of the CDR3: TGTGCCAGCAGTTTAACCAGAGGCGAGCAGTACTTC.

The chain recombines TRBV27 with TRBJ1-1; 7 nucleotides align to TRBD1. Germline assignment: CDR1 MNHEY and CDR2 SMNVEV (reference sequence). The CDR3 is 12 residues long. The V and J ends lost 5 bases and 6 bases, in that order; junction bases with no gene match: 3. In nucleotides, the CDR3 is TGTGCCAGCAGTCGAGGGACAGCTGAAGCTTTCTTT. Protein sequence: CASSRGTAEAFF.

The chain couples TRBV28 to TRBJ1-5, with D maybe TRBD1 (5 bases). The CDR3 runs to 14 residues. From germline, CDR1 is MDHEN and CDR2 SYDVKM. Trimming removed 6 bases from V and 4 bases from J, with 13 bases in between. CDR3 protein: CASSYNRGNQPQHF. DNA of the CDR3: TGTGCCAGCAGCTACAACCGGGGGAATCAGCCCCAGCATTTT.